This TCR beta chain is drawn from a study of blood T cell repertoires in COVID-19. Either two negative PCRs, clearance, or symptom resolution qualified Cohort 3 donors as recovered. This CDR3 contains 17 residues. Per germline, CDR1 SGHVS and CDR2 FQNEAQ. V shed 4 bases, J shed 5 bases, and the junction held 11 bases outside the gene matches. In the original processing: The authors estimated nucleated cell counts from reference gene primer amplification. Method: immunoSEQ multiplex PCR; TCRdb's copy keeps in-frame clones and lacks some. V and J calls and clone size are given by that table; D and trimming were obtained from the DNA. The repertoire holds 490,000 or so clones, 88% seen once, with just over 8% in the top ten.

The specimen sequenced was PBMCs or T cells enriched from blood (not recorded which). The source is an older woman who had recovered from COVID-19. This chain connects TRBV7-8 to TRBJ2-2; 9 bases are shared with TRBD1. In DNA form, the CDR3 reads TGTGCCAGCAGCTCGCCGATACAGGGGGCGGGTACCGGGGAGCTGTTTTTT. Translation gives CASSSPIQGAGTGELFF.